The present entry profiles one T cell receptor beta chain with its context. These data come from a study of T cells in Graves' hyperthyroidism and ophthalmopathy. TCR beta CDR3 sequences were amplified from RNA transcripts. The HTBI primer set drove a first-round RT-PCR of the TCR CDR3. MiXCR was run by TCRdb on the multiplex PCR reads, yielding one entry per CDR3 protein. The table lists around 700,000 distinct CDR3 sequences, roughly 32% of them singletons. Specimen: blood. The receptor comes from a woman in her thirties or forties with Graves' hyperthyroidism.

The DNA of the CDR3 is TGTGCCAGCAGTTACTTCTCACTAGCGGACACTCAAGAGACCCAGTACTTC. Its translation is CASSYFSLADTQETQYF. The J gene is TRBJ2-5, the V gene TRBV6-2 or TRBV6-3, with TRBD2 matching 8 bases. Trimming removed 1 base from V and 2 bases from J; junction bases left unmatched: 9. Germline-derived CDR1 and CDR2 are MNHEY and SVGEGT. The CDR3 extends over 17 amino acids.